A selection of T cell receptor beta chains follows, all from one sample in a study of shared clonotypes between healthy human individuals. Sequenced by immunoSEQ multiplex PCR; TCRdb stores in-frame clones only, minus some. The sample holds 2 million to 2.5 million clones, roughly 92% seen once. Sequences were obtained from naive CD4+ T cells from PBMCs. Source of these receptors: a man aged 18 to 30 in good health. Some clones in this sample may be carry-over from other donors' samples. Both conserved end residues are part of each CDR3. Each record gives: J gene, V gene, CDR3 protein.

TRBJ2-4 TRBV11-2 CASSQETPGAGIQYF
TRBJ2-3 TRBV5-1 CASSLVGGIGDTQYF
TRBJ2-7 TRBV6-5 CASSLIPSYEQYF
TRBJ2-2 TRBV5-1 CASSLLARGDTGELFF
TRBJ2-1 TRBV7-9 CASSLKWDRGNEQFF
TRBJ2-7 TRBV5-1 CASSLEWDRAYEQYF
TRBJ2-2 TRBV2 CASSEWVNTGELFF
TRBJ2-2 TRBV11-1 CASRPTSGRGTGELFF
TRBJ2-7 TRBV6-5 CATTPGVRGLGQYF
TRBJ2-1 TRBV28 CASSLIGHRSYNEQFF
TRBJ2-5 TRBV14 CASSQLTRGGETQYF
TRBJ1-1 TRBV4-2 CASTLNPGGAYTEAFF
TRBJ2-1 TRBV19 CASSIGTHYNEQFF
TRBJ2-1 TRBV5-1 CASSLDQGWVNEQFF
TRBJ1-1 TRBV7-9 CASSLEMNTEAFF
TRBJ2-5 TRBV6-1 CASRWAQETQYF
TRBJ2-2 TRBV28 CASSSPHGTSGRSQNTGELFF
TRBJ1-2 TRBV6-5 CASSTWTGVGYTF
TRBJ1-2 TRBV28 CASRPPNYGYTF
TRBJ2-3 TRBV9 CASSVVSGADTQYF
TRBJ2-1 TRBV6-5 CASSYGGISYEQFF
TRBJ2-3 TRBV13 CASSPSRTSTDTQYF
TRBJ2-5 TRBV5-1 CASSPGWGQETQYF
TRBJ2-1 TRBV7-7 CASSLSGFNNEQFF
TRBJ1-5 TRBV27 CASRVGVYSNQPQHF
TRBJ2-7 TRBV19 CASSIVSGPTYEQYF
TRBJ2-3 TRBV11-3 CASSLAGIQTDTQYF
TRBJ1-2 TRBV5-1 CASSLGTGGSYGYTF
TRBJ2-7 TRBV21-1 CASSKEGSRGEEQYF
TRBJ2-2 TRBV6-1 CASSTLRHGELFF
TRBJ1-5 TRBV5-6 CASSRTGNQPQHF
TRBJ2-5 TRBV10-3 CAISESKAGETQYF
TRBJ2-2 TRBV5-6 CASSLIAGVNGELFF
TRBJ2-1 TRBV1 CTSSQVGHYNEQFF
TRBJ2-2 TRBV11-3 CASSYSDPAGELFF
TRBJ2-2 TRBV2 CASSRTGSNTGELFF
TRBJ2-2 TRBV6-6 CASRIAGLTGELFF
TRBJ1-1 TRBV11-2 CASSLRQGMNTEAFF
TRBJ1-2 TRBV7-7 CASSPRDTPNYGYTF
TRBJ2-2 TRBV28 CASSLAGANTGELFF
TRBJ2-6 TRBV7-3 CASSPGLRSVWNSGANVLTF
TRBJ1-5 TRBV10-2 CASPKSCQPQHF